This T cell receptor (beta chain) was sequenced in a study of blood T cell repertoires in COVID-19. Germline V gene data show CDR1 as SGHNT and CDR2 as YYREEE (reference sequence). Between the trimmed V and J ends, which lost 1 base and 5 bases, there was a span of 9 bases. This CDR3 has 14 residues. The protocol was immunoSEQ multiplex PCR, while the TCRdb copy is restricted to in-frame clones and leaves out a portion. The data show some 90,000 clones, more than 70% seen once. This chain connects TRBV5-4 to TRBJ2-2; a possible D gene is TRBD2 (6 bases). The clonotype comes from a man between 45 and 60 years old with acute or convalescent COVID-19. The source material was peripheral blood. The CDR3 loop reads CASSLWGRTGELFF. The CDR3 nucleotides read TGTGCCAGCAGCTTGTGGGGGAGGACCGGGGAGCTGTTTTTT.